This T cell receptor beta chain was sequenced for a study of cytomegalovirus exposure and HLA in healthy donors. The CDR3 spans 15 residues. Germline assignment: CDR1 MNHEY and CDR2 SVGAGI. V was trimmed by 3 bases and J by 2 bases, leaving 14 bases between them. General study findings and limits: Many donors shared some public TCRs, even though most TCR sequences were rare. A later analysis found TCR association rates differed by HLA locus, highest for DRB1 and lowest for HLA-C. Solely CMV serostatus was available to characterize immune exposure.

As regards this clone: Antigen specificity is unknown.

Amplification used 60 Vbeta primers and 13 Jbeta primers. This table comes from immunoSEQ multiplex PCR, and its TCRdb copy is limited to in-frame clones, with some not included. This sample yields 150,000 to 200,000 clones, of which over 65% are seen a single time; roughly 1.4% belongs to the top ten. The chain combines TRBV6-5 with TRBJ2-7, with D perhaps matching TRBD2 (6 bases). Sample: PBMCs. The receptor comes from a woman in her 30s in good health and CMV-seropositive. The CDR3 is CASSYSQWGAYEQYF. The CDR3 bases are TGTGCCAGCAGTTATTCCCAGTGGGGGGCCTACGAGCAGTACTTC.